These 17 T cell receptor beta chains came from one sample sequenced in a study of early T cells in non-severe SARS-CoV-2 infection. Each CDR3 protein is one row after TCRdb ran MiXCR on the 5' RACE reads. The table lists roughly 81,000 distinct CDR3 sequences, over 5% of them singletons. Sequenced input: whole blood. These receptor sequences come from an adult who was a healthcare worker with PCR-confirmed SARS-CoV-2 infection or an uninfected control (not recorded which).

The table lists this clonotype with many counts. V is TRBV12-5 and J is TRBJ1-1; D is undetermined. With 5 bases removed from V and 4 bases from J, the gap between germline ends came to 11 bases. There are 13 residues in the CDR3. The germline gives CDR1 LGHNT, CDR2 FRNRAP. The CDR3 here is CASGVAVVTEAFF. Written as DNA, the CDR3 is TGTGCTAGTGGTGTCGCCGTTGTCACTGAAGCTTTCTTT.

This clonotype was recorded many times. This chain connects TRBV2 to TRBJ2-7, with D possibly TRBD2 on 5 matching bases. Germline lookup yields CDR1 SNHLY and CDR2 FYNNEI. The length of the CDR3 is 13 residues. Trimming pared 10 bases from V and 2 bases from J, leaving 15 bases between. CDR3 loop: CATGSGPAYEQYF. CDR3 bases: TGTGCCACGGGGTCAGGTCCAGCCTACGAGCAGTACTTC. Complete variable domain (other parts from reference TRBV2 and TRBJ2-7): EPEVTQTPSHQVTQMGQEVILRCVPISNHLYFYWYRQILGQKVEFLVSFYNNEISEKSEIFDDQFSVERPDGSNFTLKIRSTKLEDSAMYFCATGSGPAYEQYFGPGTRLTVT.

This clonotype was detected ten times or more. V gene TRBV18 combines with J gene TRBJ1-1; D call uncertain. V lost 4 bases to trimming and J lost 5 bases, with 17 bases between them. Germline V gene data show CDR1 as KGHSH and CDR2 as LQKENI. This CDR3 region has 15 residues. CDR3 nucleotide sequence: TGTGCCAGCTCACTAAAACAAGGGATGTGGACTGAAGCTTTCTTT. Encoded protein: CASSLKQGMWTEAFF.

This clonotype appeared many times. The J gene is TRBJ1-5, the V gene TRBV29-1; D uncertain. Germline V gene sequence: CDR1 SQVTM, CDR2 ANQGSEA. Trimming left V 4 bases short and J 2 bases short, with 9 bases between. This CDR3 spans 13 amino acids. The CDR3 spells CSVVSGGNQPQHF. The CDR3 DNA sequence: TGCAGCGTTGTATCCGGGGGCAATCAGCCCCAGCATTTT.

The chain links TRBV5-6 to TRBJ2-1; 8 bases line up with TRBD2. The CDR3 loop spans 17 amino acids. Unmatched junction bases numbered 18, after V lost 6 bases and J lost 7 bases. The germline V gene encodes CDR1 SGHDT and CDR2 YYEEEE. The CDR3: CASTSPGGGGLSNEQFF. The CDR3 DNA reads TGTGCCAGCACCTCCCCCGGGGGCGGGGGGTTGAGTAATGAGCAGTTCTTC. Full variable domain (rest looked up from reference TRBV5-6 and TRBJ2-1): DAGVTQSPTHLIKTRGQQVTLRCSPKSGHDTVSWYQQALGQGPQFIFQYYEEEERQRGNFPDRFSGHQFPNYSSELNVNALLLGDSALYLCASTSPGGGGLSNEQFFGPGTRLTVL.

This clonotype was seen repeatedly, ten times or more. The J gene is TRBJ2-2, the V gene TRBV12-3 or TRBV12-4; D may match TRBD1 or TRBD2 (7 bases each). The germline V and J ends were trimmed by 10 bases and 7 bases, with 16 bases remaining between them. There are 13 residues in the CDR3. CDR3 in amino acids: CATRGRVGGELFF. DNA for the CDR3: TGTGCCACCAGGGGGAGGGTTGGCGGGGAGCTGTTTTTT.

This clonotype has at least ten counts. This sequence joins TRBV4-2 and TRBJ2-3, with no clear D. Per the germline V gene, CDR1 is LGHNA and CDR2 is YNFKEQ. This CDR3 has 15 amino acids. V was trimmed by 0 bases and J by 2 bases, leaving 9 bases between them. This CDR3 is CASSQDRQPTDTQYF. Written as DNA, the CDR3 is TGTGCCAGCAGCCAAGATCGTCAACCCACAGATACGCAGTATTTT.

This clonotype was observed a few times. The chain uses TRBV11-2 and TRBJ2-7; TRBD2 might be the D (6 bases). Germline CDR1 is SGHAT and CDR2 is FQNNGV. Trimming removed 3 bases at V and 7 bases at J, with 19 bases between. The length of the CDR3 is 15 residues. CDR3 in amino acids: CASSFLGTAGMEQYF. The DNA for the CDR3 is TGTGCCAGCAGCTTTCTCGGGACGGCGGGGATGGAGCAGTACTTC.

This clonotype has at least ten counts. This chain uses TRBV30 with TRBJ1-5; 8 bases are shared with TRBD1. The CDR3 contains 13 residues. The junction had 2 bases not matched to a gene; V was cut back by 5 bases and J by 2 bases. CDR1 and CDR2 (germline): GTSNPN, SVGIG (reference sequence). This CDR3 is CAWDRGRNQPQHF. The CDR3 DNA sequence: TGTGCCTGGGACAGGGGACGCAATCAGCCCCAGCATTTT.

This clonotype was seen ten or more times. J is TRBJ1-6 and V is TRBV11-2; no clear D. The germline V and J ends were trimmed by 5 bases and 10 bases, with 15 bases remaining between them. Germline V gives CDR1 SGHAT, CDR2 FQNNGV. This CDR3 contains 14 residues. CDR3 region: CASSHLEQSSPLHF. Written as DNA, the CDR3 is TGTGCCAGCAGCCACCTTGAACAATCCTCACCCCTCCACTTT.

The chain recombines TRBV7-6 with TRBJ1-4, with 8 nucleotides matching TRBD1. CDR3 length equals 16 residues. CDR1 is SGHVS, CDR2 FNYEAQ, per germline. V was pared by 3 bases and J by 5 bases, with 8 bases of the junction left unmatched. In DNA, the CDR3 is TGTGCCAGCAGCTTGGGACGGACAGGGCTAAATGAAAAACTGTTTTTT. Protein product: CASSLGRTGLNEKLFF.

Only a few counts were recorded for this clonotype. The chain couples TRBV6-5 to TRBJ1-2; D is unresolved. V was shortened by 5 bases and J by 7 bases, with 17 bases between the two germline ends. The germline V gene has CDR1 MNHEY and CDR2 SVGAGI. This CDR3 spans 14 amino acids. DNA of the CDR3: TGTGCCAGCAGTAGGAGGGCCGAGGGTTCTGGCTACACCTTC. It encodes CASSRRAEGSGYTF.

Ten or more counts support this clonotype. This chain connects TRBV28 to TRBJ2-1, with a tentative D call TRBD2 (7 bases). The germline CDR1 and CDR2 sequences are MDHEN and SYDVKM. The CDR3 spans 15 residues. The V and J ends lost 6 bases and 8 bases respectively, with 20 bases between them. CDR3 protein: CASSRSLGGPYEQFF. The CDR3 bases are TGTGCCAGCAGCCGGTCCTTGGGGGGGCCGTATGAGCAGTTCTTC.

This clonotype was counted at least ten times. The rearrangement uses TRBV4-2 and TRBJ2-1; tentative D call: TRBD1 (5 bases). Per the germline V gene, CDR1 is LGHNA and CDR2 is YNFKEQ. V dropped 0 bases and J dropped 2 bases, with 17 bases sitting between them. The CDR3 totals 18 residues. This CDR3 is CASSQDRVAGSAYNEQFF. CDR3 DNA sequence: TGTGCCAGCAGCCAAGATCGGGTGGCAGGGTCGGCCTACAATGAGCAGTTCTTC.

V and J are TRBV10-3 and TRBJ2-7; unclear D gene. The V end was cut by 4 bases, the J end by 1 base, with 5 bases between. The germline CDR1 and CDR2 sequences are ENHRY and SYGVKD. The CDR3 spans 12 residues. The CDR3 DNA is TGTGCCATCAGTGGGGCATCCTACGAGCAGTACTTC. Amino acid sequence: CAISGASYEQYF.

This clonotype was seen at least ten times. The V and J genes are TRBV20-1 and TRBJ2-5; 8 bases line up with TRBD1. After removal of 7 bases from V and 3 bases from J, the junction contained 4 bases not matched to a gene. Germline assignment: CDR1 DFQATT and CDR2 SNEGSKA (reference sequence). This CDR3 contains 12 residues. The CDR3 region is CSEEGQEETQYF. Here the CDR3 DNA reads TGCAGTGAAGAGGGACAGGAAGAGACCCAGTACTTC.

This clonotype was picked up many times. The chain combines TRBV7-9 with TRBJ2-1, with D uncertain. The CDR3 extends over 14 amino acids. The V end was cut by 2 bases, the J end by 4 bases, with 9 bases between. The germline CDR1 and CDR2 sequences are SEHNR and FQNEAQ (reference sequence). The CDR3 region has the DNA TGTGCCAGCAGCTTAAAGACTTTGTACAATGAGCAGTTCTTC. It encodes CASSLKTLYNEQFF.